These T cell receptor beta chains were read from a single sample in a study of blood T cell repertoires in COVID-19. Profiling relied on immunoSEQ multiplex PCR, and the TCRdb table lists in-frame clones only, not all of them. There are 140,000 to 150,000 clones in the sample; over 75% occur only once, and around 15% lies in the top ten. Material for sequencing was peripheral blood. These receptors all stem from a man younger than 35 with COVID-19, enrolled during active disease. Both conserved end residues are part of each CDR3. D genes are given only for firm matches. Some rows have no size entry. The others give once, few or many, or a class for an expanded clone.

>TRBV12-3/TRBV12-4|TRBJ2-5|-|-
CASSRDTQETQYF
TGTGCCAGCAGTCGGGACACCCAAGAGACCCAGTACTTC
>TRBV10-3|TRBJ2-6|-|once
CAISGGAGANVLTF
TGTGCCATCAGTGGCGGGGCTGGGGCCAACGTCCTGACTTTC
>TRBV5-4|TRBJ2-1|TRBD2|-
CASSLVSGNGEQFF
TGTGCCAGCAGCTTGGTTAGCGGGAATGGTGAGCAGTTCTTC
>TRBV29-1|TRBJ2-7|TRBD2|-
CSAKSGIGYEQYF
TGCAGCGCTAAGAGCGGGATTGGTTACGAGCAGTACTTC
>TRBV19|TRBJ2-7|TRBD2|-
CASSKASRDWRESYEQYF
TGTGCCAGTAGTAAAGCGAGCCGGGACTGGCGGGAGTCCTACGAGCAGTACTTC
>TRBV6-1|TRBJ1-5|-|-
CASSEAGYQPQHF
TGTGCCAGCAGTGAAGCCGGGTATCAGCCCCAGCATTTT
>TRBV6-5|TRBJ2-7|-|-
CASSYSPGTYEQYF
TGTGCCAGCAGTTACTCACCCGGGACCTACGAGCAGTACTTC
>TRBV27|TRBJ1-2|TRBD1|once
CASSPLPPTGVYTF
TGTGCCAGCAGCCCCCTCCCACCGACAGGGGTCTACACCTTC
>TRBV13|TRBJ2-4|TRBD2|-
CASSPPRNLAGNIQYF
TGTGCCAGCAGCCCCCCCCGTAACCTAGCGGGAAACATTCAGTACTTC
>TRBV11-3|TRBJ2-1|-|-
CASSLDSPRYNEQFF
TGTGCCAGCAGCTTGGACTCACCCCGCTACAATGAGCAGTTCTTC
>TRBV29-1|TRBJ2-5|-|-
CSVDAGQETQYF
TGCAGCGTTGACGCAGGACAAGAGACCCAGTACTTC
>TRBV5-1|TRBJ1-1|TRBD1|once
CASSFIGTGYNEAFF
TGCGCCAGCAGCTTTATCGGGACAGGGTATAATGAAGCTTTCTTT
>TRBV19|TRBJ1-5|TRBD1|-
CASSPGGRNQPQHF
TGTGCCAGTAGCCCAGGGGGTCGCAATCAGCCCCAGCATTTT
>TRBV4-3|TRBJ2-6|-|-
CASSSGISGANVLTF
TGCGCCAGCAGCTCAGGGATCTCTGGGGCCAACGTCCTGACTTTC
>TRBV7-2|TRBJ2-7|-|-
CASSFPGTNNEQYF
TGTGCCAGCAGCTTCCCCGGGACAAACAACGAGCAGTACTTC
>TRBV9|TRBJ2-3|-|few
CASSAGHSQGRNTQYF
TGTGCCAGCAGCGCCGGACATTCACAGGGACGAAATACGCAGTATTTT
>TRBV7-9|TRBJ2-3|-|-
CASSLSADTQYF
TGTGCCAGCAGCCTTAGTGCAGATACGCAGTATTTT
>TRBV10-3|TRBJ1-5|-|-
CATSRAEGNQPQHF
TGTGCCACCTCTAGGGCGGAGGGCAATCAGCCCCAGCATTTT
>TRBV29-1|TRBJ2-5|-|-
CSVGEDYQETQYF
TGCAGCGTTGGGGAGGACTACCAAGAGACCCAGTACTTC
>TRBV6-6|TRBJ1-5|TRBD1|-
CASRWGQGNQPQHF
TGTGCCTCCCGGTGGGGACAGGGCAATCAGCCCCAGCATTTT
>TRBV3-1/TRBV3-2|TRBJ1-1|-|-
CASSQGTSGGVQAFF
TGTGCCAGCAGCCAAGGGACGTCGGGAGGAGTACAAGCTTTCTTT
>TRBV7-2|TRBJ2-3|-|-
CASSLLLATGTDTQYF
TGTGCCAGCAGCCTCCTCCTAGCGACTGGCACAGATACGCAGTATTTT
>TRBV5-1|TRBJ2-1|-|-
CASSWSGVDEQFF
TGCGCCAGCAGCTGGTCAGGGGTGGATGAGCAGTTCTTC
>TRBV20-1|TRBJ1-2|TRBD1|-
CSASAPGGGTGATIYGYTF
TGCAGTGCTAGTGCCCCAGGAGGAGGGACAGGGGCCACAATCTATGGCTACACCTTC
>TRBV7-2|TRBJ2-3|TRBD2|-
CASSLVIAGGTDTQYF
TGTGCCAGCAGCTTGGTTATAGCGGGAGGCACAGATACGCAGTATTTT
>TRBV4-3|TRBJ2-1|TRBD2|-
CASSQDTIPSGSPYNEQFF
TGCGCCAGCAGCCAAGATACTATCCCTAGCGGGAGCCCCTACAATGAGCAGTTCTTC
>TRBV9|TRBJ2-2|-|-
CASSATSRDTGELFF
TGTGCCAGCAGCGCAACTAGCCGGGACACCGGGGAGCTGTTTTTT